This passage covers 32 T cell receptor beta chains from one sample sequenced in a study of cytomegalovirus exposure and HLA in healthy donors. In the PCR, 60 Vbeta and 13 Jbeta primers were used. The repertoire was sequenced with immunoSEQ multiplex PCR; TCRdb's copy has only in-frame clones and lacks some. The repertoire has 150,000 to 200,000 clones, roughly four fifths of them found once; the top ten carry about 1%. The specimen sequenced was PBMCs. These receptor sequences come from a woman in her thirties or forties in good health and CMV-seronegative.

DNA for the CDR3: TGTGCCTGGAGTGTATCCGCGGGAATTGCGGACAATGAGCAGTTCTTC. Translated: CAWSVSAGIADNEQFF. The V call is TRBV30, the J call TRBJ2-1; tentative D call: TRBD2 (6 bases). This CDR3 spans 16 amino acids. The V and J ends lost 0 bases and 5 bases respectively, with 17 bases between them. CDR1 and CDR2 from the germline V gene are GTSNPN and SVGIG (reference sequence).

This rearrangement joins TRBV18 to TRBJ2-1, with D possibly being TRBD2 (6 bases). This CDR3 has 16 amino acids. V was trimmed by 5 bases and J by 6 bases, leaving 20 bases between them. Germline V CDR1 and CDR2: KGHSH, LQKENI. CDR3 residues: CASSSSTGGTTNEQFF. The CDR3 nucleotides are TGTGCCAGCTCATCGAGCACAGGCGGGACCACCAATGAGCAGTTCTTC.

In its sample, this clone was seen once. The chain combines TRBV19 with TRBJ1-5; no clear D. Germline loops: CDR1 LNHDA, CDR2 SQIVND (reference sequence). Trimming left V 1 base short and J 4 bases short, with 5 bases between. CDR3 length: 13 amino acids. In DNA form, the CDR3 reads TGTGCCAGTAGTATAGGTCCGAATCAGCCCCAGCATTTT. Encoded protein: CASSIGPNQPQHF.

This CDR3 is CATLRGREGYEQFF. The CDR3 nucleotides read TGTGCCACCCTTCGGGGGCGGGAGGGGTATGAGCAGTTCTTC. This rearrangement joins TRBV28 to TRBJ2-1, with 9 bases aligning to TRBD2. This CDR3 is built from 14 residues. Germline V CDR1 and CDR2: MDHEN, SYDVKM. The ends lost 10 bases at V and 8 bases at J; junction bases unmatched: 12.

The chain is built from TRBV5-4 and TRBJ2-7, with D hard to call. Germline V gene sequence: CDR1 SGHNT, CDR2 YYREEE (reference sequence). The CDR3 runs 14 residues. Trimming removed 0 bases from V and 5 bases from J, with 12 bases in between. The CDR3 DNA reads TGTGCCAGCAGCTTGGAGAGTAGAAGTAACGAGCAGTACTTC. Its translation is CASSLESRSNEQYF.

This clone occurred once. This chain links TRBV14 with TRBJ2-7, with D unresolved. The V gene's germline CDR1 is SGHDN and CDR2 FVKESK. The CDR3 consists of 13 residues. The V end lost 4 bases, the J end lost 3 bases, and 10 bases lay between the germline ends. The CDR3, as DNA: TGTGCCAGCAGCCTGACACCCTACTACGAGCAGTACTTC. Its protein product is CASSLTPYYEQYF.

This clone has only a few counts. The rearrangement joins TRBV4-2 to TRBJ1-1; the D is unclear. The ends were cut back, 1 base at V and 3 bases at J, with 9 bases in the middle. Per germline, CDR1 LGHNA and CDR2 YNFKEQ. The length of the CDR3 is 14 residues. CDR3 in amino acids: CASSQGVGDTEAFF. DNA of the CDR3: TGTGCCAGCAGCCAAGGGGTCGGGGACACTGAAGCTTTCTTT.

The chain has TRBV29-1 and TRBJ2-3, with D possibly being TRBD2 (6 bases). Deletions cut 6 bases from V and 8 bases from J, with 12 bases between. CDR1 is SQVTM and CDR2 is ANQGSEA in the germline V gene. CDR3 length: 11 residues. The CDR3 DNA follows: TGCAGCGTCGATTCGGGAGTTACGCAGTATTTT. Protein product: CSVDSGVTQYF.

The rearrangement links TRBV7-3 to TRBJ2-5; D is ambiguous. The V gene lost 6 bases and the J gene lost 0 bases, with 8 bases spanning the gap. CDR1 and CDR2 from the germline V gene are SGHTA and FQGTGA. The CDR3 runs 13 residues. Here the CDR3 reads CASSRSDQETQYF. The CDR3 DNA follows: TGTGCCAGCAGTCGCTCGGACCAAGAGACCCAGTACTTC.

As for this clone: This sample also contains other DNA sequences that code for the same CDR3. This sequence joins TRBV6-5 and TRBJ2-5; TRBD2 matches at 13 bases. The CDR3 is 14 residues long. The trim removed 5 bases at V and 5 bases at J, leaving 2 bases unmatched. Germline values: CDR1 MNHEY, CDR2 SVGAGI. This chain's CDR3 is CASSGLAGVETQYF. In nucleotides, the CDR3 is TGTGCCAGCAGTGGACTAGCGGGAGTGGAGACCCAGTACTTC.

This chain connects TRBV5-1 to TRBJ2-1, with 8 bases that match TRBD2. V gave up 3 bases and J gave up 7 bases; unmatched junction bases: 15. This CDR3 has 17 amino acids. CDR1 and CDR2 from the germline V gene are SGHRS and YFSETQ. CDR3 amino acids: CASSSLLSGTPGNEQFF. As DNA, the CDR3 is TGCGCCAGCAGCTCCCTACTTAGCGGGACCCCGGGAAATGAGCAGTTCTTC.

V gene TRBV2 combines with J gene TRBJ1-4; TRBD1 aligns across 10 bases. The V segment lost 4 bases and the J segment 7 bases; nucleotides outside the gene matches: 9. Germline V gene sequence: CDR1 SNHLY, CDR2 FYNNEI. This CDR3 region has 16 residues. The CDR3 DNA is TGTGCCAGCAGTGGAGCTCGACAGGGGGCGGGTGAAAAACTGTTTTTT. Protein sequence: CASSGARQGAGEKLFF.

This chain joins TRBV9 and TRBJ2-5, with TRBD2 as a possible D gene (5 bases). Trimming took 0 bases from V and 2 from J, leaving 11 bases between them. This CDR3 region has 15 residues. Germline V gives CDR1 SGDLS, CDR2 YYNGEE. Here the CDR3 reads CASSVEGVDQETQYF. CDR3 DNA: TGTGCCAGCAGCGTAGAGGGAGTAGATCAAGAGACCCAGTACTTC.

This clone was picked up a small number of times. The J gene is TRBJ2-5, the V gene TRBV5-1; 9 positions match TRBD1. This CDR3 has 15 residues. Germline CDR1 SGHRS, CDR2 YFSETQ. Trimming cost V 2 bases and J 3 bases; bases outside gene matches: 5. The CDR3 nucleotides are TGCGCCAGCAGCTTATGGGGACAGGGAAAAGAGACCCAGTACTTC. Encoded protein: CASSLWGQGKETQYF.

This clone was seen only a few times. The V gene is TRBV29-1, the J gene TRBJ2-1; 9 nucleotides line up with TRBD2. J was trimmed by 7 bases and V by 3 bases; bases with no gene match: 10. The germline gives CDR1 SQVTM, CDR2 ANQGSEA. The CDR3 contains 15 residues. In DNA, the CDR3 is TGCAGCGTTGATATGCGCGGGAGGGCTACGAATGAGCAGTTCTTC. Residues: CSVDMRGRATNEQFF.

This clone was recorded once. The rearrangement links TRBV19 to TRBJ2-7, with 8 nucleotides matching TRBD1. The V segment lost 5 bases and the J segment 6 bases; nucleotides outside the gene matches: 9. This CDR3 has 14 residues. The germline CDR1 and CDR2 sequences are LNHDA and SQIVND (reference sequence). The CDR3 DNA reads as TGTGCCAGTAGTCTACCAGGGGGCGCGGGCGAGCAGTACTTC. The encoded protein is CASSLPGGAGEQYF. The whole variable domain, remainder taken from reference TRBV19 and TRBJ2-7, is DGGITQSPKYLFRKEGQNVTLSCEQNLNHDAMYWYRQDPGQGLRLIYYSQIVNDFQKGDIAEGYSVSREKKESFPLTVTSAQKNPTAFYLCASSLPGGAGEQYFGPGTRLTVT.

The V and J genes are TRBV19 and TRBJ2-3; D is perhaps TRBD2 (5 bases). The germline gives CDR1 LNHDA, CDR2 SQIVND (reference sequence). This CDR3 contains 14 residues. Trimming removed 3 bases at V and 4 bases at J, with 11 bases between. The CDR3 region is CASSMRAQSDTQYF. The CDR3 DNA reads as TGTGCCAGTAGTATGCGGGCCCAGTCAGATACGCAGTATTTT.

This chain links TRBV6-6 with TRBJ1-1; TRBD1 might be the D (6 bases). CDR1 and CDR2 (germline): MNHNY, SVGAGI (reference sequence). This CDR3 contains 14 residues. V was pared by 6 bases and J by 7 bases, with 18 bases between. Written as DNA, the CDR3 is TGTGCCAGCAGCCAAACCGGGACAAACTATGAAGCTTTCTTT. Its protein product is CASSQTGTNYEAFF.

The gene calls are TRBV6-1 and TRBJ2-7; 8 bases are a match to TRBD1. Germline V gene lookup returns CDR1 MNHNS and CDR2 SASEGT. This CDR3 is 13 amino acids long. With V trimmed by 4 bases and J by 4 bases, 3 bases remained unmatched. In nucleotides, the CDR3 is TGTGCCAGCAGTGCAGACAGGGGTTACGAGCAGTACTTC. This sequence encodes CASSADRGYEQYF.

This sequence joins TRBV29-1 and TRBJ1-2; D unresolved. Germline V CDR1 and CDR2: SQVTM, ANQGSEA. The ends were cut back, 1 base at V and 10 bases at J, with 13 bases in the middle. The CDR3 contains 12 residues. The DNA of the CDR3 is TGCAGCGTTGAAGCCTCTGAGGGATTCTACACCTTC. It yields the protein CSVEASEGFYTF.

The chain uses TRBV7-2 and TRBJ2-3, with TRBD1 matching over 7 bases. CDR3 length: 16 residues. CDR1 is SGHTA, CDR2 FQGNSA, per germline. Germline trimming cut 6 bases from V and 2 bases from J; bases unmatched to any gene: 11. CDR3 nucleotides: TGTGCCAGCAGTCTTCAAGGACAGGTTGACACAGATACGCAGTATTTT. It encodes CASSLQGQVDTDTQYF.

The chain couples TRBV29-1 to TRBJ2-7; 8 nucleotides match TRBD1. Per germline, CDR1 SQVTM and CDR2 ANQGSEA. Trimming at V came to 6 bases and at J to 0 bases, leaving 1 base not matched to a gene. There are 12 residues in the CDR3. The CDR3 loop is CSVGQGSYEQYF. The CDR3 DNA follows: TGCAGCGTAGGACAGGGCTCCTACGAGCAGTACTTC.

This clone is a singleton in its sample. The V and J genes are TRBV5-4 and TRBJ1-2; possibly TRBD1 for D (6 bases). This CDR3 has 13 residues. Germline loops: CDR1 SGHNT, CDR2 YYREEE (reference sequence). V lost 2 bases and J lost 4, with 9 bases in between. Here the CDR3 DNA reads TGTGCCAGCAGCTTTCTGGACAGCTATGGCTACACCTTC. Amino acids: CASSFLDSYGYTF.

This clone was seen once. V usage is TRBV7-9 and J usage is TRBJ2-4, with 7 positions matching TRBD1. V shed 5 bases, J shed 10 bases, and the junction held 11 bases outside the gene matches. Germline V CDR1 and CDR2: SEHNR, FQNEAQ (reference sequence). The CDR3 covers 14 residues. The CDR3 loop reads CASSLGQRFEIQYF. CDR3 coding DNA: TGTGCCAGCAGCCTGGGACAGCGGTTTGAGATTCAGTACTTC.

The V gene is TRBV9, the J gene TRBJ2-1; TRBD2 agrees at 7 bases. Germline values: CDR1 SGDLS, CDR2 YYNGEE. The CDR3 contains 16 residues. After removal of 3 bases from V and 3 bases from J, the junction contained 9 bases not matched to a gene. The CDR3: CASSEWGGEGYNEQFF. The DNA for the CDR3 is TGTGCCAGCAGCGAGTGGGGGGGAGAGGGCTACAATGAGCAGTTCTTC.

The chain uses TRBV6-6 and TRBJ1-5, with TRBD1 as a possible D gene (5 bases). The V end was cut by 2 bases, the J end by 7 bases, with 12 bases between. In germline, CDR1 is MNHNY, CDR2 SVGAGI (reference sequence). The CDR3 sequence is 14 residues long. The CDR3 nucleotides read TGTGCCAGCAGTTACCAAGGGGTAGGACAGCCCCAGCATTTT. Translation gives CASSYQGVGQPQHF.

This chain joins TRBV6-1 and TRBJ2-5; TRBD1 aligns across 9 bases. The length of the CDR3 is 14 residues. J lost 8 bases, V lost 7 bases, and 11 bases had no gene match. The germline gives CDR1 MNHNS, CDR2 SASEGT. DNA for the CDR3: TGTGCCAGCATCTCGGGACAGGGCGGATCCACCCAGTACTTC. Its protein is CASISGQGGSTQYF.

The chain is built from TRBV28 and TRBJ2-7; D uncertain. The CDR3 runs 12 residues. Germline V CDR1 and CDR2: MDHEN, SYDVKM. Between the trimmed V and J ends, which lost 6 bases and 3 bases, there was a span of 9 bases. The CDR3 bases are TGTGCCAGCAGCCGACTCCTCTACGAGCAGTACTTC. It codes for CASSRLLYEQYF.

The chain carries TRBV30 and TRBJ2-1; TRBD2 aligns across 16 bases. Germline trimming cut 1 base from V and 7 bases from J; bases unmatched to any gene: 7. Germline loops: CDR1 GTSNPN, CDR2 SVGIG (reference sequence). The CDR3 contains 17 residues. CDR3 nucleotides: TGTGCCTGGAGTGACACCGGGACTAGCGGGAGGGGTAATGAGCAGTTCTTC. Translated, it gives CAWSDTGTSGRGNEQFF.

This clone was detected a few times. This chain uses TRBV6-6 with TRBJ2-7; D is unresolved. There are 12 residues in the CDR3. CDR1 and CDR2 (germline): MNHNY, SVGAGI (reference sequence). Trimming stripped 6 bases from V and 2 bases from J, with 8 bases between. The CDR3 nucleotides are TGTGCCAGCAGCCTCTCGGCCTACGAGCAGTACTTC. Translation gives CASSLSAYEQYF.

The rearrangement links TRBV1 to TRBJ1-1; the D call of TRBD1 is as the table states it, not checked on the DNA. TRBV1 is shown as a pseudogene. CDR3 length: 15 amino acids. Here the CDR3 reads CTSRTRDRGRREAFF. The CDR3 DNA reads TGCACCAGCAGAACAAGGGACAGGGGAAGACGCGAAGCTTTCTTT.

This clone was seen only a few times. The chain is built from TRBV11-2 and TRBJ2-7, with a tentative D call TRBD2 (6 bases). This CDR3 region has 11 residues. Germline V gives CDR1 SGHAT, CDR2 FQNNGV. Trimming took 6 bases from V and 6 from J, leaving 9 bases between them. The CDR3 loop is CASSHGSEQYF. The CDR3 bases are TGTGCCAGCAGTCACGGGAGCGAGCAGTACTTC.